This TCR beta chain is from a study of beta chain features in type 1 diabetes. Findings and limits, study-wide: Within each of all four CD4+ subsets, Type 1 diabetes patients had TCRB CDR3s that were moderately but significantly shorter.

V shed 2 bases, J shed 10 bases, and the junction held 9 bases outside the gene matches. Germline loops: CDR1 LNHDA, CDR2 SQIVND (reference sequence). This CDR3 has 15 amino acids. Sequenced material consisted of expressed TCRB transcripts (all of the isolated RNA was reverse transcribed). The table came from immunoSEQ multiplex PCR; TCRdb's copy has only in-frame clones and leaves some out. The data contain under 150,000 clones, around 9% of them singletons. Comments on this clone: Its specificity is unknown.

What was sequenced was central memory CD4+ T cells from blood. This sequence was found in a man aged 30 to 45 with type 1 diabetes. The chain is built from TRBV19 and TRBJ2-1; 9 bases fit TRBD1. The CDR3 spells CASSILQGALREQFF. The CDR3 nucleotides are TGTGCCAGTAGTATATTACAGGGGGCGCTAAGGGAGCAGTTCTTC.